This TCR beta chain was retrieved from a study of blood T cell repertoires in COVID-19. Overall study: Nucleic acid was either cDNA or gDNA, and it came from T cells, B-cell-depleted T cells, or PBMCs.

The V segment lost 1 base and the J segment 6 bases; nucleotides outside the gene matches: 7. This CDR3 has 16 amino acids. In germline, CDR1 is SGHVS, CDR2 FQNEAQ. Original handling: From reference gene primer amplification, estimates of nucleated cell counts were derived. Here immunoSEQ multiplex PCR was the method, and the copy in TCRdb shows in-frame clones only, minus some. The V and J calls and clone size are taken from that table; D and trimming were inferred from the DNA. The repertoire has around 200,000 clones, around 90% of them found once; the top ten carry 0.55% to 0.8%. The chain joins TRBV7-8 to TRBJ2-2, with 8 bases aligning to TRBD2. Sequencing was carried out using peripheral blood. The receptor comes from a man aged 50 to 59 with acute or convalescent COVID-19. The CDR3 reads CASSLESGSPPGELFF. The CDR3 region has the DNA TGTGCCAGCAGCTTAGAGAGCGGGAGCCCCCCCGGGGAGCTGTTTTTT.